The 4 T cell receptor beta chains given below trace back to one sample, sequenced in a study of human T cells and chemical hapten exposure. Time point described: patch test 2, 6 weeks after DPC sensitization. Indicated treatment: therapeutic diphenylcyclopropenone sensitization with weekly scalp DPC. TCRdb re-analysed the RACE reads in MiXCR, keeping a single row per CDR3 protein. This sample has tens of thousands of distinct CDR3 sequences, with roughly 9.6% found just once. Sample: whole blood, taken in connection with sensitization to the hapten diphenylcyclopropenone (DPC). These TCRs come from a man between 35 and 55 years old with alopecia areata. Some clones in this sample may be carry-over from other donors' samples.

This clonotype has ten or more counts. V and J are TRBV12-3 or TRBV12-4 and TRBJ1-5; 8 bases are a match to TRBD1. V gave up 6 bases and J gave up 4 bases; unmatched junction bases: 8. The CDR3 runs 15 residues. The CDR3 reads CASSNGQGPNQPQHF. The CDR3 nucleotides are TGTGCCAGCAGCAACGGACAGGGACCAAATCAGCCCCAGCATTTT.

For the CDR3, the DNA is TGTGCCAGCAGCCAAGATTGGGTTGATCCGGGAATAGCGGGCCGAAGCTCCTACAATGAGCAGTTCTTC. This sequence encodes CASSQDWVDPGIAGRSSYNEQFF. V usage is TRBV3-2 and J usage is TRBJ2-1; the table names TRBD2, a call not compared with the DNA. TRBV3-2 corresponds to a pseudogene. CDR3 length equals 23 residues.

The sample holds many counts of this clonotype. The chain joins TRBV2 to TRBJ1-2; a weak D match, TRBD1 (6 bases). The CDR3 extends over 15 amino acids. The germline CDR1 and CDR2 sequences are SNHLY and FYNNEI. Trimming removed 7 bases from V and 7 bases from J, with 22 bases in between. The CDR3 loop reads CASIPGQTILGGYTF. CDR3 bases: TGTGCCAGCATCCCCGGACAGACTATCCTGGGTGGCTACACCTTC.

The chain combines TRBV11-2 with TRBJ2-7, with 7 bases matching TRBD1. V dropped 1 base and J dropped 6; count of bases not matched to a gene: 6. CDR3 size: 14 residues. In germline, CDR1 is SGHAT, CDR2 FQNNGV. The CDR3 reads CASSLVQGQSEQYF. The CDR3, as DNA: TGTGCCAGCAGCTTAGTTCAGGGACAGAGCGAGCAGTACTTC. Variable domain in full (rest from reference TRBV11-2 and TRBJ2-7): EAGVAQSPRYKIIEKRQSVAFWCNPISGHATLYWYQQILGQGPKLLIQFQNNGVVDDSQLPKDRFSAERLKGVDSTLKIQPAKLEDSAVYLCASSLVQGQSEQYFGPGTRLTVT.